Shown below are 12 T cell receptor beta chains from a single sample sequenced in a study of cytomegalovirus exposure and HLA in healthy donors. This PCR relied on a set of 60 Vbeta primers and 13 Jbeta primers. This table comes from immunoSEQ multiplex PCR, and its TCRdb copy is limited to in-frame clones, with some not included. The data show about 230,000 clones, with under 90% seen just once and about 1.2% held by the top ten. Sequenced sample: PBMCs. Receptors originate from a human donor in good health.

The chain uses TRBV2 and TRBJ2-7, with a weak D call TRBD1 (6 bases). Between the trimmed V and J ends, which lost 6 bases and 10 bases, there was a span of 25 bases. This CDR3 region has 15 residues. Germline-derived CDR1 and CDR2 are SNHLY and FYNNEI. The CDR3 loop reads CASRDDRRGVPEQYF. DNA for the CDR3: TGTGCCAGCAGAGACGACAGGCGAGGGGTACCGGAACAGTACTTC.

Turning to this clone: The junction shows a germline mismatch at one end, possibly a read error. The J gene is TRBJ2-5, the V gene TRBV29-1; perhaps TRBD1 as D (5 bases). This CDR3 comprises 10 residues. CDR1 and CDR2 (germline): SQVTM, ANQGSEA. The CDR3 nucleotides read TGCAGCGTTGAAGCAAAGACAGTGAACTTC. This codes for CSVEAKTVNF.

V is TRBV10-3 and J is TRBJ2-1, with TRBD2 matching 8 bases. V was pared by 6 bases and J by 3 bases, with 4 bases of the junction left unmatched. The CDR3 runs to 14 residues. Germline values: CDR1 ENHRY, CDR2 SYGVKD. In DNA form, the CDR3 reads TGTGCCATCAGGGTAGCGGGAAACTACAATGAGCAGTTCTTC. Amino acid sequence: CAIRVAGNYNEQFF.

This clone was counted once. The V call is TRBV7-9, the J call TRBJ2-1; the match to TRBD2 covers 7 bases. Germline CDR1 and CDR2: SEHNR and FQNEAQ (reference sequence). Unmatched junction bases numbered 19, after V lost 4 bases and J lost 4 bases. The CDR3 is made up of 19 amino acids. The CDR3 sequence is CASSSSGTRSSAAYNEQFF. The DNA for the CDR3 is TGTGCCAGCAGCTCTAGCGGCACGAGGTCTAGTGCGGCATACAATGAGCAGTTCTTC. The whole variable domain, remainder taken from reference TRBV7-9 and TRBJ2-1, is DTGVSQNPRHKITKRGQNVTFRCDPISEHNRLYWYRQTLGQGPEFLTYFQNEAQLEKSRLLSDRFSAERPKGSFSTLEIQRTEQGDSAMYLCASSSSGTRSSAAYNEQFFGPGTRLTVL.

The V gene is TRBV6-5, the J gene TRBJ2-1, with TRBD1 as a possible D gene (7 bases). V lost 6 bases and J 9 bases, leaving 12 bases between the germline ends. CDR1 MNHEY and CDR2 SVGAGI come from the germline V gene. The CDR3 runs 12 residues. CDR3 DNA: TGTGCCAGCAGCCGTCAGGGGGGTGAGCAGTTCTTC. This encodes CASSRQGGEQFF.

The CDR3 bases are TGCAGCGTTGAACGTTCCGGAAACACCATATATTTT. Its translation: CSVERSGNTIYF. The V gene is TRBV29-1, the J gene TRBJ1-3; D gene ambiguous. V was trimmed by 2 bases and J by 4 bases, leaving 6 bases between them. The V gene's germline CDR1 is SQVTM and CDR2 ANQGSEA. The CDR3 has 12 residues.

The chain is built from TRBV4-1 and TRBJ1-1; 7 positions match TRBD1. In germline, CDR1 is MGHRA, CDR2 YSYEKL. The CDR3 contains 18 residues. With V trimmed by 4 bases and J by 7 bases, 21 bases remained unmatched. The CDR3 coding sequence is TGCGCCAGCAGCCCCCCAGGGGGGACCCAGAGGCTCCCTAATGAAGCTTTCTTT. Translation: CASSPPGGTQRLPNEAFF.

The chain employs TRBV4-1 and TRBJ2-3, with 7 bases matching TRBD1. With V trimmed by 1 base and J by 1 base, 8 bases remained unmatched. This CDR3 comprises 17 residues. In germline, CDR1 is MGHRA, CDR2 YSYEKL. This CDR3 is CASSQVPRQGGTDTQYF. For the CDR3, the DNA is TGCGCCAGCAGCCAAGTCCCGAGACAGGGAGGCACAGATACGCAGTATTTT.

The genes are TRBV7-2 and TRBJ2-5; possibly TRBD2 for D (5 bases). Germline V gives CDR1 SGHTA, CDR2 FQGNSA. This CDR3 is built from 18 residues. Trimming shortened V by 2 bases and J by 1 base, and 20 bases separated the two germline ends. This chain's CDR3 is CASSLLAGVPFSQETQYF. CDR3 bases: TGTGCCAGCAGCTTATTAGCCGGGGTCCCCTTCAGCCAAGAGACCCAGTACTTC.

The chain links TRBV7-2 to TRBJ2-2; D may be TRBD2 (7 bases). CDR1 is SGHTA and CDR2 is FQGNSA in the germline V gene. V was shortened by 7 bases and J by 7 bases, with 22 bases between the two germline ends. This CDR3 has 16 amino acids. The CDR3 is CASTLRGGPGIGELFF. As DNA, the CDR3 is TGTGCCAGCACTCTAAGGGGGGGCCCAGGGATCGGGGAGCTGTTTTTT.

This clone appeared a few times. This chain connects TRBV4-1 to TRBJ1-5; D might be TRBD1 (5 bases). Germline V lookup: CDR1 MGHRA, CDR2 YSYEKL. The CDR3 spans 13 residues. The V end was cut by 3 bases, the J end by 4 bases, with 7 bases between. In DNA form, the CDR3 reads TGCGCCAGCAGCCACAGGGTAAATCAGCCCCAGCATTTT. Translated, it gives CASSHRVNQPQHF.

In DNA, the CDR3 is TGTGCCACCAGCAGAGAGCGGGGCGGTCACAATGAGCAGTTCTTC. Protein sequence: CATSRERGGHNEQFF. The chain links TRBV15 to TRBJ2-1; possibly TRBD2 for D (6 bases). CDR1 and CDR2 from the germline V gene are LNHNV and YYDKDF (reference sequence). Trimming stripped 0 bases from V and 5 bases from J, with 11 bases between. The CDR3 sequence is 15 residues long.